These T cell receptor beta chains were read from a single sample in a study of blood T cells in healthy people across ages. TCRdb re-derived calls from the 5' RACE reads in MiXCR, one entry per CDR3 protein. The sample records 1,500,000 or so distinct CDR3 sequences, roughly 64% being singletons. Input material: blood. The receptors here all came from a man younger than 35 in good health. Each CDR3 is given with its conserved first and last residue. The order of the fields is CDR3 DNA, CDR3 protein, D gene, J gene, clone size, V gene. The D gene is left open where the match is weak. Where a row states a size, it is once, few, many or the class of an expanded clone; other rows omit it.

TGTGCCAGCGTATCGGGAGAGAATGAGCAGTTCTTC | CASVSGENEQFF | . | TRBJ2-1 | . | TRBV7-9
TGTGCCAGCAGCCAAGGGACAGCTAACTATGGCTACACCTTC | CASSQGTANYGYTF | . | TRBJ1-2 | . | TRBV3-1
TGTGCCAGCAGTTTTCTGACAGGGGGCACAGATACGCAGTATTTT | CASSFLTGGTDTQYF | TRBD1 | TRBJ2-3 | . | TRBV6-6
TGTGCCATCAGTGAGCCGCACAGAGGGGGGGTGGATGGCTACACCTTC | CAISEPHRGGVDGYTF | . | TRBJ1-2 | once | TRBV10-3
TGTGCCAGCAGCCTCTTCCTCAGGGCCTTGAGCACTGAAGCTTTCTTT | CASSLFLRALSTEAFF | . | TRBJ1-1 | few | TRBV5-5
TGCAGTGCTAGAGATCGGGCGGGGGGCTCGGATACGCAGTATTTT | CSARDRAGGSDTQYF | TRBD2 | TRBJ2-3 | few | TRBV20-1
TGTGCCAGCAGTGTCCCGGACCGATACACTGAAGCTTTCTTT | CASSVPDRYTEAFF | . | TRBJ1-1 | . | TRBV6-1
TGTGCCAGTCGGGGCGCGGTGGAGTATGGCTACACCTTC | CASRGAVEYGYTF | . | TRBJ1-2 | . | TRBV28
TGTGCCAGCAGTTCTACTAGGGGACCGGTCACCGGGGAGCTGTTTTTT | CASSSTRGPVTGELFF | . | TRBJ2-2 | . | TRBV6-2/TRBV6-3
TGTGCCAGCAAAAACACGATACTGGGCTACGAGCAGTACTTC | CASKNTILGYEQYF | . | TRBJ2-7 | . | TRBV6-2/TRBV6-3
TGTGCCATCAGTGAAAAGTTAGGTGGGGAGGGAGATACGCAGTATTTT | CAISEKLGGEGDTQYF | TRBD2 | TRBJ2-3 | . | TRBV10-3
TGTGCCAGCAGTCGGCCTCAGGGTTCGGTCAATGAGCAGTTCTTC | CASSRPQGSVNEQFF | . | TRBJ2-1 | . | TRBV6-5
TGTGCCAGCAGCCCAGACAGGGGGGATGAAAAACTGTTTTTT | CASSPDRGDEKLFF | TRBD1 | TRBJ1-4 | few | TRBV4-2
TGCGCCAGCAGCGAGGGGAAGTCCTACGAGCAGTACTTC | CASSEGKSYEQYF | . | TRBJ2-7 | . | TRBV7-8
TGTGCCAGCAGTACCCAGGGGGTCAATGAGCAGTTCTTC | CASSTQGVNEQFF | TRBD1 | TRBJ2-1 | . | TRBV6-4